Listed below are T cell receptor beta chains from one sample, sequenced in a study of identical twins. MiXCR, applied by TCRdb to the 5' RACE reads, yields one record per CDR3 protein. The sample has 140,000 to 150,000 distinct CDR3 sequences, under 4.5% seen once. The sample taken for sequencing was memory T cells sorted from blood. The receptor source for this set is a man between 18 and 29 years old in good health. Both conserved end residues are part of each CDR3. Fields, in order: J gene, clone size, V gene, D gene, CDR3 protein, CDR3 DNA. A D gene is named only where the DNA matches it firmly. Sizes are listed as once, few or many counts, or a class when the clone is expanded.

j_call: TRBJ2-5
clone_size: many
v_call: TRBV18
d_call: TRBD2
cdr3_aa: CASSPPSGGSGETQYF
cdr3_nt: TGTGCCAGCTCACCACCGTCGGGAGGGAGTGGAGAGACCCAGTACTTC

j_call: TRBJ2-1
clone_size: many
v_call: TRBV5-1
d_call: NA
cdr3_aa: CASSLALRGRTYNEQFF
cdr3_nt: TGCGCCAGCAGCTTGGCCTTGCGGGGAAGAACCTACAATGAGCAGTTCTTC

j_call: TRBJ2-1
clone_size: many
v_call: TRBV20-1
d_call: NA
cdr3_aa: CSARPLLVYNEQFF
cdr3_nt: TGCAGTGCTAGACCCCTTTTAGTTTACAATGAGCAGTTCTTC

j_call: TRBJ2-2
clone_size: many
v_call: TRBV29-1
d_call: TRBD1
cdr3_aa: CSVDLGQGASGELFF
cdr3_nt: TGCAGCGTTGACCTGGGACAGGGGGCGTCCGGGGAGCTGTTTTTT

j_call: TRBJ2-3
clone_size: many
v_call: TRBV30
d_call: TRBD1
cdr3_aa: CARTRQGGTDTQYF
cdr3_nt: TGTGCCAGAACGCGCCAGGGGGGCACAGATACGCAGTATTTT

j_call: TRBJ2-5
clone_size: many
v_call: TRBV5-6
d_call: TRBD2
cdr3_aa: CASSWVTSGFQETQYF
cdr3_nt: TGTGCCAGCAGCTGGGTAACTAGCGGGTTCCAAGAGACCCAGTACTTC

j_call: TRBJ2-4
clone_size: many
v_call: TRBV4-2
d_call: TRBD2
cdr3_aa: CASSQEGWEGIQYF
cdr3_nt: TGTGCCAGCAGCCAAGAGGGGTGGGAGGGCATTCAGTACTTC

j_call: TRBJ2-2
clone_size: few
v_call: TRBV7-6
d_call: NA
cdr3_aa: CASSPRLATGELFF
cdr3_nt: TGTGCCAGCAGCCCTAGGTTGGCCACCGGGGAGCTGTTTTTT

j_call: TRBJ2-1
clone_size: many
v_call: TRBV20-1
d_call: NA
cdr3_aa: CSKNRALNNEQFF
cdr3_nt: TGCAGTAAGAACAGGGCGCTTAACAATGAGCAGTTCTTC

j_call: TRBJ1-2
clone_size: many
v_call: TRBV20-1
d_call: NA
cdr3_aa: CSARMGGSYGYTF
cdr3_nt: TGCAGTGCTAGAATGGGGGGGAGCTATGGCTACACCTTC

j_call: TRBJ2-3
clone_size: many
v_call: TRBV29-1
d_call: NA
cdr3_aa: CSVEAVPPYSTDTQYF
cdr3_nt: TGCAGCGTTGAAGCGGTTCCACCTTATAGCACAGATACGCAGTATTTT

j_call: TRBJ2-3
clone_size: many
v_call: TRBV12-3/TRBV12-4
d_call: TRBD2
cdr3_aa: CASSLALAGDTDTQYF
cdr3_nt: TGTGCCAGCAGTTTAGCACTAGCGGGAGACACAGATACGCAGTATTTT

j_call: TRBJ2-3
clone_size: many
v_call: TRBV3-1
d_call: NA
cdr3_aa: CASSQEGVTDTQYF
cdr3_nt: TGTGCCAGCAGCCAAGAAGGGGTTACAGATACGCAGTATTTT